These T cell receptor beta chains were read from a single sample in a study of blood T cell repertoires in COVID-19. Clones were sequenced by immunoSEQ multiplex PCR, and TCRdb holds only the in-frame ones, with some missing. The sample includes about 86,000 clones, approximately 79% seen only once; the top ten take approximately 10%. Source material: peripheral blood. Receptors were obtained from a man in his 70s with acute or convalescent COVID-19. CDR3s include the opening cysteine and the closing phenylalanine or tryptophan. The D gene is left open where the match is weak. For some rows the clone size is stated as once, few or many, or as a class when expanded; others skip it.

>TRBJ2-1|.|TRBD2|TRBV20-1
TGCAGTGCTAGTGGGACTAGCGGGGGTAGCTCCTACAATGAGCAGTTCTTC
CSASGTSGGSSYNEQFF
>TRBJ2-3|.|.|TRBV5-6
TGTGCCAGCAGCTCGTTACGGGGCACAGATACGCAGTATTTT
CASSSLRGTDTQYF
>TRBJ2-1|.|TRBD2|TRBV5-1
TGCGCCAGCAGCCCGCTCCTAGCGGGGGGGTACAATGAGCAGTTCTTC
CASSPLLAGGYNEQFF
>TRBJ2-1|.|TRBD1|TRBV12-5
TGTGCTAGTGGTTTGGTGGCCGGGACAGGGGGTGAGCAGTTCTTC
CASGLVAGTGGEQFF
>TRBJ1-2|.|TRBD1|TRBV6-5
TGTGCCAGTTTCAACAGGGGCAGATTAGGCACCTTC
CASFNRGRLGTF
>TRBJ2-7|.|TRBD2|TRBV4-1
TGCGCCAGCAGCCTTCAGCGGGGGGGCGGGTCCGAGCAGTACTTC
CASSLQRGGGSEQYF
>TRBJ2-7|.|.|TRBV28
TGTGCCAGCCAGGGCAGTCTTTCCTACGAGCAGTACTTC
CASQGSLSYEQYF
>TRBJ2-3|.|.|TRBV2
TGTGCCAGCAGTGATAAGGGGCTCAATCCTAGCACAGATACGCAGTATTTT
CASSDKGLNPSTDTQYF
>TRBJ2-2|.|TRBD1|TRBV14
TGTGCCAGCAGCCAACCAGGGGGCACCGGGGAGCTGTTTTTT
CASSQPGGTGELFF
>TRBJ2-2|.|TRBD2|TRBV27
TGTGCCAGCAGTACGAACACGGGGGGGCACCACACCGGGGAGCTGTTTTTT
CASSTNTGGHHTGELFF
>TRBJ2-2|.|.|TRBV10-3
TGTGCCATCAAACGCAGTTCGAACACCGGGGAGCTGTTTTTT
CAIKRSSNTGELFF
>TRBJ1-5|.|.|TRBV2
TGTGCCAGCAGTGAAGTGACTCGTCAATCCCAGCATTTT
CASSEVTRQSQHF
>TRBJ2-2|many|.|TRBV19
TGTGCCAGTAGGGCCGGGGGTAGCGGAGCGAACACCGGGGAGCTGTTTTTT
CASRAGGSGANTGELFF
>TRBJ1-1|.|.|TRBV5-4
TGTGCCAGCAGCCTTCCGACGGGGAACACTGAAGCTTTCTTT
CASSLPTGNTEAFF
>TRBJ2-1|.|TRBD1|TRBV4-1
TGCGCCAGCAGCCAAGAATGGACAGGGAATGAGCAGTTCTTC
CASSQEWTGNEQFF
>TRBJ1-4|.|.|TRBV18
TGTGCCAGCTCACGGAGCCGAAATGAAAAACTGTTTTTT
CASSRSRNEKLFF
>TRBJ2-6|.|.|TRBV5-1
TGCGCCAGCAGCTTTTATGGGACTCCGGGCTCTGGGGCCAACGTCCTGACTTTC
CASSFYGTPGSGANVLTF
>TRBJ2-7|.|.|TRBV18
TGTGCCAGCTCACCAGACAGCTACGAGCAGTACTTC
CASSPDSYEQYF
>TRBJ1-5|.|.|TRBV15
TGTGCCACCAGCAGAGACCTAGGCGCGGTTCAGCCCCAGCATTTT
CATSRDLGAVQPQHF
>TRBJ2-3|.|.|TRBV5-1
TGCGCCAGCAGCTTGGCCCGACAGTTGTCAGATACGCAGTATTTT
CASSLARQLSDTQYF
>TRBJ1-1|.|.|TRBV18
TGTGCCAGCTCACCAGGACAGAACACTGAAGCTTTCTTT
CASSPGQNTEAFF
>TRBJ2-5|.|TRBD1|TRBV29-1
TGCAGCGTTACCGGGACAGGGGCCAAACTAGGAGAGACCCAGTACTTC
CSVTGTGAKLGETQYF
>TRBJ2-4|.|.|TRBV5-6
TGTGCCAGCAGCTTGGTTGGTGCAGGACTAGCCAAAAACATTCAGTACTTC
CASSLVGAGLAKNIQYF
>TRBJ2-1|.|TRBD2|TRBV11-3
TGTGCCAGCAGCCCCGGGGAGGGTACCTACAATGAGCAGTTCTTC
CASSPGEGTYNEQFF
>TRBJ1-1|.|.|TRBV4-1
TGCGCCAGCAGCCAAGTTAATGTCCAGGGCACTGAAGCTTTCTTT
CASSQVNVQGTEAFF
>TRBJ2-5|.|.|TRBV3-1/TRBV3-2
TGTGCCAGCAGCCAAAACCCACAGGGTGGGCAAGAGACCCAGTACTTC
CASSQNPQGGQETQYF
>TRBJ1-5|.|.|TRBV4-1
TGCGCCAGCAGCCAAGTGCGGGGCAATCAGCCCCAGCATTTT
CASSQVRGNQPQHF
>TRBJ1-4|.|TRBD1|TRBV9
TGTGCCAGCAGCAGGAGGACAGGGAATGAAAAACTGTTTTTT
CASSRRTGNEKLFF
>TRBJ2-3|.|.|TRBV7-9
TGTGCCAGCAGCTTGCTCCTAACGACTAGAGTCACAGATACGCAGTATTTT
CASSLLLTTRVTDTQYF
>TRBJ2-3|few|.|TRBV19
TGTGCCAGTAGTATAGGGGGGGACACAGATACGCAGTATTTT
CASSIGGDTDTQYF
>TRBJ2-1|.|TRBD2|TRBV4-1
TGCGCCAGCAGCCAAGTGAGTGGACTAGCGGGCAATGAGCAGTTCTTC
CASSQVSGLAGNEQFF
>TRBJ2-3|few|TRBD2|TRBV5-1
TGCGCCAGCAGCTTGGAACTAGCGGAGAGCACAGATACGCAGTATTTT
CASSLELAESTDTQYF
>TRBJ1-4|.|TRBD1|TRBV25-1
TGTGCCAGCAGTGATTCGGCGGGACAGGGGTCAAAACTGTTTTTT
CASSDSAGQGSKLFF
>TRBJ2-1|.|TRBD2|TRBV4-1
TGCGCCAGCAGCCAAGAACTAGCGGGTTACAATGAGCAGTTCTTC
CASSQELAGYNEQFF
>TRBJ2-3|.|.|TRBV27
TGTGCCAGCAGTACCCTGACAGGGTTGGGGGGTACGCAGTATTTT
CASSTLTGLGGTQYF
>TRBJ2-5|.|.|TRBV6-5
TGTGCCAGCTCTTTCCTGGCCCGAGAGACCCAGTACTTC
CASSFLARETQYF
>TRBJ2-5|.|.|TRBV2
TGTGCCAGCAGTGAAAACCCCGCCCAGGGGGGATGGGAGACCCAGTACTTC
CASSENPAQGGWETQYF
>TRBJ2-7|.|.|TRBV7-9
TGTGCCAGCAGCTCTCCAGGGGAGTACGAGCAGTACTTC
CASSSPGEYEQYF
>TRBJ1-3|.|.|TRBV11-2
TGTGCCAGCAGCCCCGGGTCGGGGATGGGCGGAAACACCATATATTTT
CASSPGSGMGGNTIYF
>TRBJ2-5|.|TRBD1|TRBV5-1
TGCGCCAGCACCAGGCAGGGGGAACAAGAGACCCAGTACTTC
CASTRQGEQETQYF
>TRBJ1-2|.|.|TRBV11-2
TGTGCCAGCAGCTCCGGCTATGGCTACACCTTC
CASSSGYGYTF
>TRBJ2-5|.|.|TRBV12-5
TGTGCTAGTGCCCCGGACTTAGGAGAGACCCAGTACTTC
CASAPDLGETQYF
>TRBJ2-7|.|.|TRBV5-6
TGTGCCAGCAGCCCGACAGTTTTTCATTCCTACGAGCAGTACTTC
CASSPTVFHSYEQYF
>TRBJ1-2|.|.|TRBV10-1
TGCGCCAGCAGTGAGTGGGCACCTTATGGCTACACCTTC
CASSEWAPYGYTF
>TRBJ2-1|.|TRBD2|TRBV6-1
TGTGCCAGCAGTGCCTTGACTAGCGGTTCCTACAATGAGCAGTTCTTC
CASSALTSGSYNEQFF
>TRBJ1-6|once|.|TRBV5-6
TGTGCCAGCAGCTCGGGGGGGGCAATAAGGTCACCCCTCCACTTT
CASSSGGAIRSPLHF
>TRBJ2-1|.|TRBD2|TRBV7-7
TGTGCCAGCAGCTCAGGACTAGCGGTCTACAATGAGCAGTTCTTC
CASSSGLAVYNEQFF
>TRBJ2-3|.|TRBD1|TRBV30
TGTGCCTGGAGTGTACGCAGGGGGCGCGGAACAGATACGCAGTATTTT
CAWSVRRGRGTDTQYF
>TRBJ1-1|.|.|TRBV6-5
TGTGCCAGCAGTTACAGGGGAAGGGGGACTGAAGCTTTCTTT
CASSYRGRGTEAFF
>TRBJ2-2|.|.|TRBV15
TGTGCCACCAGCAGAGATGCGGTGCGCACCGGGGAGCTGTTTTTT
CATSRDAVRTGELFF